This is a list of T cell receptor beta chains from one sample in a study of CD8+CD57+ T cells in acquired aplastic anemia. TCRdb reprocessed the reads via MiXCR and lists one record per CDR3 protein. The sample has about 170,000 distinct CDR3 sequences; about 60% are singletons. The sample comprised sorted CD4+, CD8+, or CD8+CD57+ T cells (not recorded which) from PBMCs. All receptors derive from a human donor in good health. Each CDR3 is given with its conserved first and last residue. Each record gives: CDR3 DNA, CDR3 protein, V gene, clone size, J gene, D gene. D genes are given only for firm matches. Clone size is not always given. Where it is, it says once, few, many or a class for expanded clones.

TGTGCCAGTAGTATGACAGGTTCGGCCACAGATACGCAGTATTTT CASSMTGSATDTQYF TRBV19 many TRBJ2-3 -
TGCAGTGCTAGGGAGTCCTTCGGCGGAGCTTTCTTT CSARESFGGAFF TRBV20-1 - TRBJ1-1 -
TGCAGTGCAGAAGACGGGGTTGCCCAGCATTTT CSAEDGVAQHF TRBV20-1 - TRBJ1-5 -
TGCGCCAGCAGCCCGCGGGACTGGAACACTGAAGCTTTCTTT CASSPRDWNTEAFF TRBV4-3 many TRBJ1-1 -
TGCGCCAGCAGCTTGGGAGGGACAGGGAGTATCAATGAGCAGTTCTTC CASSLGGTGSINEQFF TRBV5-1 - TRBJ2-1 TRBD1
TGCGCCAGCAGCTTGCTACAGGGGGCTAATGAGCAGTTCTTC CASSLLQGANEQFF TRBV5-1 once TRBJ2-1 TRBD1
TGTGCCATCAGTGAGTTTTCGTCTAACAATCAGCCCCAGCATTTT CAISEFSSNNQPQHF TRBV10-3 - TRBJ1-5 -
TGTGCCAGTAGCGGTGGCGGTGGCTCACCCCTCCACTTT CASSGGGGSPLHF TRBV19 - TRBJ1-6 -
TGCAGTGCTAGTTGGCCGGGGTTAAGTCATCGGGCCCAGTACTTC CSASWPGLSHRAQYF TRBV20-1 - TRBJ2-5 -
TGCAGTGCTAGAACGACAGGGATCGACGGCTACACCTTC CSARTTGIDGYTF TRBV20-1 - TRBJ1-2 TRBD1
TGTGCCAGCAGGTGGAACACTGAAGCTTTCTTT CASRWNTEAFF TRBV25-1 - TRBJ1-1 -
TGCAGTGCTAGGCCGGGACTAGCGGAAGAGACCCAGTACTTC CSARPGLAEETQYF TRBV20-1 - TRBJ2-5 TRBD2
TGCGCCAGCAGTGAGGAGGAGGGGGGGATATCCGACTATGGCTACACCTTC CASSEEEGGISDYGYTF TRBV10-1 - TRBJ1-2 -
TGTGCCAGCAGCCACACCGGGACAGGGGGCACTGAAGCTTTCTTT CASSHTGTGGTEAFF TRBV7-2 - TRBJ1-1 TRBD1
TGCAGTGCTAGAGAAGGGGCCTACGAGCAGTACTTC CSAREGAYEQYF TRBV20-1 - TRBJ2-7 -
TGCAGTGCTAGGGACGGAACCTATGGCTACACCTTC CSARDGTYGYTF TRBV20-1 - TRBJ1-2 -
TGTGCCAGCAGTTTCCCCGGACAGGGGGAGTACGAGCAGTACTTC CASSFPGQGEYEQYF TRBV6-1 few TRBJ2-7 TRBD1
TGTGCCAGCAGCTCCACCGGGGGGCAGTACTTC CASSSTGGQYF TRBV6-5 - TRBJ2-7 -
TGTGCCAGTAGTGTCGACGTCGGGAGCTACAATGAGCAGTTCTTC CASSVDVGSYNEQFF TRBV19 many TRBJ2-1 -
TGTGCCACCAGTGAAGGCACAGGGCCCAACCAGCCCCAGCATTTT CATSEGTGPNQPQHF TRBV24-1 - TRBJ1-5 -
TGTGCCAGCAGCGCTTATAGCGGGAGGGCCGCCGATGAGCAGTTCTTC CASSAYSGRAADEQFF TRBV9 many TRBJ2-1 TRBD2
TGCAGTGCTTCCCTCGGGACAACCTACGAGCAGTACTTC CSASLGTTYEQYF TRBV20-1 many TRBJ2-7 -
TGTGCCAGCATGTCAGAAAACTATGGCTACACCTTC CASMSENYGYTF TRBV2 - TRBJ1-2 -
TGTGCCAGCAGTAAACGGACTAGGCCACAAGAGACCCAGTACTTC CASSKRTRPQETQYF TRBV12-3/TRBV12-4 - TRBJ2-5 TRBD2
TGTGCCAGCAGTGAAGGGACACGGATAGCCTACGAGCAGTACTTC CASSEGTRIAYEQYF TRBV6-1 many TRBJ2-7 -
TGTGCCATCAGTGGCGGGGGTGAAGCTTTCTTT CAISGGGEAFF TRBV10-3 many TRBJ1-1 -
TGTGCCATCAGTCCAGAAAACACAGATACGCAGTATTTT CAISPENTDTQYF TRBV10-3 - TRBJ2-3 -
TGTGCCAGCTCAACCGGGACAGGGACGTTCGGAGAGACCCAGTACTTC CASSTGTGTFGETQYF TRBV18 few TRBJ2-5 TRBD1
TGCGCCAGCAGCCAAGCAGTACAACTACGTCTAAGGGAGGAGACCCAGTACTTC CASSQAVQLRLREETQYF TRBV4-3 many TRBJ2-5 -
TGTGCCAGCAGCCCCCAAGGCGGGGACAATGAGCAGTTCTTC CASSPQGGDNEQFF TRBV7-2 few TRBJ2-1 -
TGTGCCAGCGGGACACGGCGGGACTACGAGCAGTACTTC CASGTRRDYEQYF TRBV2 - TRBJ2-7 -
TGTGCCAGCAGTTTATTGGAGGGCAGCGGTCAGCCCCAGCATTTT CASSLLEGSGQPQHF TRBV28 - TRBJ1-5 -
TGCGCCAGCAGTCCTTACCGGGACACTAATCAGCCCCAGCATTTT CASSPYRDTNQPQHF TRBV4-3 - TRBJ1-5 -
TGTGCCAGCAGTTCCGGGACAGTCTATGGCTACACCTTC CASSSGTVYGYTF TRBV2 few TRBJ1-2 TRBD1
TGTGCCAGCAGCCTCGGACTAGCAGGGTCCTACGAGCAGTACTTC CASSLGLAGSYEQYF TRBV7-2 - TRBJ2-7 TRBD2
TGTGCCAGCAGTTACTTCCCCGAGGGCTCTGGAAACACCATATATTTT CASSYFPEGSGNTIYF TRBV6-6 - TRBJ1-3 -
TGTGCCAGTAGTATCGGACAGGGATCCTATGGCTACACCTTC CASSIGQGSYGYTF TRBV19 - TRBJ1-2 TRBD1